These 17 T cell receptor beta chains were sequenced from one sample in a study of synovial regulatory T cells in juvenile arthritis. Sequencing was performed with immunoSEQ multiplex PCR; in TCRdb, only in-frame clones are kept and a portion is missing. This repertoire includes roughly 9,900 clones. Sequences were obtained from Treg cells from blood. Noted subset: remaining (HLA-DR-negative) circulating blood Treg cells. The receptors stem from a donor under 30 with juvenile idiopathic arthritis.

V is TRBV4-2 and J is TRBJ2-7; TCRdb's D gene call, TRBD2, goes unchecked for lack of DNA. The CDR3 length is 13 residues. DNA is not on record. The germline gives CDR1 LGHNA, CDR2 YNFKEQ. The CDR3 region is CASSQDLLYEQYF.

The chain couples TRBV4-3 to TRBJ1-1; without DNA, the TCRdb call of TRBD1 cannot be checked. Looked up from germline, CDR1 is LGHNA and CDR2 is YSLEER. This CDR3 has 19 residues. No coding sequence is recorded. The CDR3 reads CASSQDNYGRITLNTEAFF.

The genes are TRBV2 and TRBJ2-7; the TRBD1 assignment by TCRdb is unverifiable without DNA. The germline V gene has CDR1 SNHLY and CDR2 FYNNEI. The CDR3 has 14 residues. DNA for this receptor is not on file. CDR3 region: CASSAGQGSYEQYF.

V is TRBV6-6 and J is TRBJ1-5; the D gene TCRdb calls, TRBD1, cannot be checked with no DNA. Germline V gene data show CDR1 as MNHNY and CDR2 as SVGAGI (reference sequence). This CDR3 comprises 14 residues. No DNA is recorded. The CDR3 reads CASRGQLSNQPQHF.

The V call is TRBV5-6, the J call TRBJ2-4. Germline assignment: CDR1 SGHDT and CDR2 YYEEEE. The CDR3 has 15 residues. DNA is not recorded here. This CDR3 reads CASSLRGRPKNIQYF.

This chain's CDR3 is CASAGTGNTEAFF. The genes are TRBV5-4 and TRBJ1-1; checking the TCRdb D call of TRBD1 is not possible without DNA. The CDR3 is 13 amino acids. No DNA sequence is on record. CDR1 is SGHNT, CDR2 YYREEE, per germline (reference sequence).

J is TRBJ2-2 and V is TRBV7-6. Germline assignment: CDR1 SGHVS and CDR2 FNYEAQ. The CDR3 length is 15 residues. The DNA sequence is not available. This CDR3 reads CASSLSWAATGELFF.

The CDR3 loop reads CASSETNKYGYTF. The chain has TRBV19 and TRBJ1-2. Germline CDR1 reads LNHDA; CDR2 reads SQIVND (reference sequence). The CDR3 totals 13 residues. Only the protein is on record.

This rearrangement joins TRBV18 to TRBJ2-2; TCRdb designates TRBD2, a call that cannot be tested without DNA. CDR3 size: 15 residues. No DNA sequence was recorded. The germline gives CDR1 KGHSH, CDR2 LQKENI. CDR3: CASTLLALNTGELFF.

The chain uses TRBV18 and TRBJ1-4; TCRdb selects TRBD1, and the lack of DNA leaves this call unchecked. The CDR3 consists of 14 residues. There is no recorded DNA. Germline V lookup: CDR1 KGHSH, CDR2 LQKENI. CDR3 residues: CASSQQGRHEKLFF. Full variable domain (missing parts from reference TRBV18 and TRBJ1-4): NAGVMQNPRHLVRRRGQEARLRCSPMKGHSHVYWYRQLPEEGLKFMVYLQKENIIDESGMPKERFSAEFPKEGPSILRIQQVVRGDSAAYFCASSQQGRHEKLFFGSGTQLSVL.

This chain connects TRBV14 to TRBJ2-7; without DNA, the TCRdb call of TRBD2 cannot be checked. Looked up from germline, CDR1 is SGHDN and CDR2 is FVKESK. This CDR3 is built from 14 residues. Only the protein is on record. CDR3 sequence: CASSQAGGGYEQYF.

This rearrangement joins TRBV10-2 to TRBJ1-1. This CDR3 has 13 residues. The DNA is unrecorded. The V gene's germline CDR1 is WSHSY and CDR2 SAAADI. This CDR3 is CASSEDRDTEAFF.

This chain links TRBV7-9 with TRBJ1-4; TCRdb reports TRBD1, a call that lacks DNA to check it against. The CDR3 sequence is 14 residues long. There is no recorded DNA. CDR1 and CDR2 (germline): SEHNR, FQNEAQ (reference sequence). CDR3: CASSFAQVNEKLFF.

The rearrangement links TRBV18 to TRBJ1-1; TCRdb outputs TRBD1, but without DNA this stays unchecked. CDR3 length: 16 amino acids. Nucleotide data are not available. The germline V gene has CDR1 KGHSH and CDR2 LQKENI. CDR3 amino acids: CASSPAGQALNTEAFF.

This chain joins TRBV15 and TRBJ2-2; TCRdb outputs TRBD2, but without DNA this stays unchecked. This CDR3 is built from 13 residues. No DNA was logged. CDR1 and CDR2 from the germline V gene are LNHNV and YYDKDF (reference sequence). The CDR3 reads CATSRDYLGELFF.

The V call is TRBV6-1, the J call TRBJ2-7; TCRdb's D call, TRBD1, is unchecked because there is no DNA. This CDR3 contains 14 residues. There is no recorded DNA. Germline-derived CDR1 and CDR2 are MNHNS and SASEGT. Here the CDR3 reads CASMDRGVRYEQYF.

The gene calls are TRBV2 and TRBJ1-1; TCRdb calls TRBD1, which cannot be checked without DNA. Germline loops: CDR1 SNHLY, CDR2 FYNNEI. The CDR3 runs 12 residues. No DNA sequence is on record. The CDR3 here is CASSEAHRQAFF.